Below are 32 T cell receptor beta chains sequenced from a single sample in a study of blood T cells in healthy people across ages. The use of a sample-barcoded 5' primer and a J-beta primer mix characterized a second PCR of about 7 to 12 cycles. TCRdb reprocessed the 5' RACE reads via MiXCR and lists one record per CDR3 protein. Among roughly 2 million distinct CDR3 sequences listed, less than 50% were seen once. The material sequenced was blood. The receptors derive from a woman between 40 and 50 years old in good health.

V is TRBV27 and J is TRBJ2-5; D may be TRBD2 (7 bases). Germline V gene lookup returns CDR1 MNHEY and CDR2 SMNVEV (reference sequence). This CDR3 is 15 amino acids long. Trimming shortened V by 7 bases and J by 1 base, and 16 bases separated the two germline ends. The CDR3 DNA follows: TGTGCCAGCACACCCGGGGGGCGAATCCAAGAGACCCAGTACTTC. Protein sequence: CASTPGGRIQETQYF.

This chain connects TRBV18 to TRBJ1-2, with 7 bases lining up with TRBD1. The V segment lost 5 bases and the J segment 6 bases; nucleotides outside the gene matches: 9. Germline-derived CDR1 and CDR2 are KGHSH and LQKENI. The CDR3 covers 14 residues. In DNA, the CDR3 is TGTGCCAGCTCATCAGGGGGTACCCTTCATGGCTACACCTTC. It specifies CASSSGGTLHGYTF.

V usage is TRBV27 and J usage is TRBJ1-4; D uncertain. CDR1 is MNHEY, CDR2 SMNVEV, per germline (reference sequence). With 1 base removed from V and 2 bases from J, the gap between germline ends came to 14 bases. This CDR3 is 17 amino acids long. CDR3 residues: CASSLFPGRATNEKLFF. The CDR3 DNA reads as TGTGCCAGCAGTTTATTTCCCGGGAGGGCCACTAATGAAAAACTGTTTTTT. The whole variable domain, remainder taken from reference TRBV27 and TRBJ1-4, is EAQVTQNPRYLITVTGKKLTVTCSQNMNHEYMSWYRQDPGLGLRQIYYSMNVEVTDKGDVPEGYKVSRKEKRNFPLILESPSPNQTSLYFCASSLFPGRATNEKLFFGSGTQLSVL.

For the CDR3, the DNA is TGCGCCAGCAGAAAGGGCAGCACAGATACGCAGTATTTT. Translated: CASRKGSTDTQYF. The J gene is TRBJ2-3, the V gene TRBV5-1, with D unresolved. This CDR3 spans 13 amino acids. CDR1 is SGHRS, CDR2 YFSETQ, per germline. V lost 5 bases and J 0 bases, leaving 7 bases between the germline ends.

On this clonotype itself: The junction departs from germline at one end; a sequencing error may be responsible. The genes are TRBV28 and TRBJ2-7; D possibly corresponds to TRBD1 (7 bases). Germline assignment: CDR1 MDHEN and CDR2 SYDVKM. The CDR3 totals 13 residues. The CDR3 region is CAGRTTGAYEQYF. The CDR3 DNA sequence: TGTGCCGGCAGGACTACAGGGGCCTACGAGCAGTACTTC.

V usage is TRBV7-2 and J usage is TRBJ2-1; maybe TRBD2 (5 bases). There are 14 residues in the CDR3. With 1 base removed from V and 8 bases from J, the gap between germline ends came to 12 bases. Germline CDR1 is SGHTA and CDR2 is FQGNSA. The CDR3 nucleotides read TGTGCCAGCAGCTTAGGGGAGCGTTGGCATGAGCAGTTCTTC. Its protein product is CASSLGERWHEQFF.

In its sample, this clonotype was seen once. The chain links TRBV7-2 to TRBJ1-2; 8 bases align to TRBD1. V gave up 1 base and J gave up 2 bases; unmatched junction bases: 9. The CDR3 has 17 amino acids. Germline values: CDR1 SGHTA, CDR2 FQGNSA. In DNA form, the CDR3 reads TGTGCCAGCAGCTTAGGGGGGACAGGACTAGTAAACTATGGCTACACCTTC. Its translation is CASSLGGTGLVNYGYTF. The variable domain in full, completed from reference TRBV7-2 and TRBJ1-2, reads GAGVSQSPSNKVTEKGKDVELRCDPISGHTALYWYRQSLGQGLEFLIYFQGNSAPDKSGLPSDRFSAERTGGSVSTLTIQRTQQEDSAVYLCASSLGGTGLVNYGYTFGSGTRLTVV.

The rearrangement joins TRBV9 to TRBJ1-5; weak D call: TRBD1 (6 bases). CDR3 length equals 15 residues. V lost 4 bases and J 6 bases, leaving 17 bases between the germline ends. Germline V lookup: CDR1 SGDLS, CDR2 YYNGEE. The CDR3 region is CASSPDQTGLQPQHF. The CDR3 DNA follows: TGTGCCAGCAGCCCCGACCAGACAGGACTTCAGCCCCAGCATTTT.

The rearrangement links TRBV14 to TRBJ1-2; tentative D call: TRBD1 (5 bases). V was trimmed by 0 bases and J by 4 bases, leaving 12 bases between them. This CDR3 comprises 15 residues. Germline V lookup: CDR1 SGHDN, CDR2 FVKESK. The DNA of the CDR3 is TGTGCCAGCAGCCAAGATTCCTGGCAGGGCTATGGCTACACCTTC. It codes for CASSQDSWQGYGYTF. Drawing the rest from reference TRBV14 and TRBJ1-2, the complete variable domain is EAGVTQFPSHSVIEKGQTVTLRCDPISGHDNLYWYRRVMGKEIKFLLHFVKESKQDESGMPNNRFLAERTGGTYSTLKVQPAELEDSGVYFCASSQDSWQGYGYTFGSGTRLTVV.

This chain uses TRBV29-1 with TRBJ1-4; D unresolved. This CDR3 has 13 amino acids. Germline values: CDR1 SQVTM, CDR2 ANQGSEA. Trimming shortened V by 1 base and J by 7 bases, and 10 bases separated the two germline ends. The CDR3, as DNA: TGCAGCGTTGAAGCCGGGATAGGTGAAAAACTGTTTTTT. Its translation is CSVEAGIGEKLFF.

The chain links TRBV19 to TRBJ1-2; no definite D call. Germline values: CDR1 LNHDA, CDR2 SQIVND (reference sequence). The V end was cut by 5 bases, the J end by 4 bases, with 17 bases between. The CDR3 is made up of 15 amino acids. For the CDR3, the DNA is TGTGCCAGTAGTCCAGTGGCGGTTGAACTCTATGGCTACACCTTC. This gives the protein CASSPVAVELYGYTF.

This chain connects TRBV7-8 to TRBJ2-5; the D call may be TRBD1 or TRBD2 (5 bases each). Trimming removed 5 bases from V and 5 bases from J, with 21 bases in between. The CDR3 runs 16 residues. Per germline, CDR1 SGHVS and CDR2 FQNEAQ. Written as DNA, the CDR3 is TGTGCCAGCAGCCCGACTACAGGCTTTAGGCTCGAGACCCAGTACTTC. Translated, it gives CASSPTTGFRLETQYF.

J is TRBJ2-3 and V is TRBV6-2 or TRBV6-3; the D gene is possibly TRBD1 (6 bases). Germline CDR1 reads MNHEY; CDR2 reads SVGEGT. Trimming left V 2 bases short and J 1 base short, with 16 bases between. This CDR3 spans 17 amino acids. CDR3 in DNA: TGTGCCAGCAGTTACGCGAGAACAGGGAGCCGCACAGATACGCAGTATTTT. It encodes CASSYARTGSRTDTQYF.

This clonotype was observed a few times. V gene TRBV27 combines with J gene TRBJ2-3, with TRBD2 identical over 9 bases. This CDR3 region has 15 residues. Germline trimming cut 5 bases from V and 4 bases from J; bases unmatched to any gene: 7. Germline loops: CDR1 MNHEY, CDR2 SMNVEV (reference sequence). In nucleotides, the CDR3 is TGTGCCAGCAGTCTCAGCGGGGGGCACGCAGATACGCAGTATTTT. Its protein product is CASSLSGGHADTQYF.

This clonotype was seen more than once but under ten times. This rearrangement joins TRBV5-4 to TRBJ2-1; TRBD1 or TRBD2 may be the D gene (5 bases each). Germline CDR1 SGHNT, CDR2 YYREEE (reference sequence). With 2 bases removed from V and 9 bases from J, the gap between germline ends came to 12 bases. The CDR3 is 13 residues long. The CDR3 DNA sequence: TGTGCCAGCAGCTTTGGGACCCGGGGTGAGCAGTTCTTC. Translating it yields CASSFGTRGEQFF. The full variable domain, completed using reference TRBV5-4 and TRBJ2-1, is ETGVTQSPTHLIKTRGQQVTLRCSSQSGHNTVSWYQQALGQGPQFIFQYYREEENGRGNFPPRFSGLQFPNYSSELNVNALELDDSALYLCASSFGTRGEQFFGPGTRLTVL.

The rearrangement links TRBV7-8 to TRBJ2-1, with no clear D. CDR3 size: 14 residues. V lost 5 bases and J 9 bases, leaving 17 bases between the germline ends. Germline V gene data show CDR1 as SGHVS and CDR2 as FQNEAQ. The CDR3 loop reads CASSPAGPLGEQFF. The CDR3 DNA reads as TGTGCCAGCAGCCCGGCCGGTCCCCTAGGTGAGCAGTTCTTC.

V is TRBV20-1 and J is TRBJ2-1, with 7 bases fitting TRBD1. This CDR3 contains 16 residues. Trimming removed 2 bases from V and 0 bases from J; junction bases left unmatched: 7. The germline V gene encodes CDR1 DFQATT and CDR2 SNEGSKA (reference sequence). CDR3 region: CSARSPGGSSYNEQFF. In DNA form, the CDR3 reads TGCAGTGCTAGATCTCCAGGGGGTAGCTCCTACAATGAGCAGTTCTTC.

This clonotype was found once. The chain's CDR3 is CASSYSLRTASNSPLHF. The DNA for the CDR3 is TGTGCCAGCAGTTACTCGCTGAGGACAGCTTCAAATTCACCCCTCCACTTT. The gene calls are TRBV6-5 and TRBJ1-6; a possible D gene is TRBD1 (6 bases). This CDR3 has 17 residues. V lost 0 bases, J lost 7 bases, and 16 bases lay in between. Germline V gene sequence: CDR1 MNHEY, CDR2 SVGAGI.

The genes are TRBV5-6 and TRBJ2-1; D might be TRBD1 or TRBD2, each matching 5 bases. CDR3 size: 13 residues. V was shortened by 0 bases and J by 8 bases, with 9 bases between the two germline ends. Germline CDR1 SGHDT, CDR2 YYEEEE. CDR3 nucleotide sequence: TGTGCCAGCAGCTTGGTGGGGACGCATGAGCAGTTCTTC. Its protein product is CASSLVGTHEQFF.

CDR3 nucleotide sequence: TGTGCCAGCAATCTCCCGTCAAGAGCGTACGCTGAAGCTTTCTTT. Protein sequence: CASNLPSRAYAEAFF. The gene calls are TRBV28 and TRBJ1-1, with D hard to call. Germline V lookup: CDR1 MDHEN, CDR2 SYDVKM. The V and J ends lost 7 bases and 6 bases respectively, with 21 bases between them. This CDR3 region has 15 residues.

Only a few counts were recorded for this clonotype. V is TRBV20-1 and J is TRBJ2-7; 8 positions agree with TRBD1. Germline loops: CDR1 DFQATT, CDR2 SNEGSKA (reference sequence). The V gene end was trimmed by 6 bases and the J gene end by 5 bases; junction bases not matched to a gene: 9. This CDR3 spans 13 amino acids. Here the CDR3 DNA reads TGCAGTGCATTGCAGGGGGCGGGCCACGAGCAGTACTTC. Translation: CSALQGAGHEQYF.

This clonotype was seen only a few times. An end of the junction differs from the germline gene, which may be a read error. V is TRBV12-3 or TRBV12-4 and J is TRBJ2-1, with no clear D. The CDR3 spans 13 residues. The CDR3 sequence is CASSVATYNEQFF. In DNA, the CDR3 is TGTGCCAGCAGTGTAGCCACTTACAATGAGCAGTTCTTC.

As DNA, the CDR3 is TGTGCCACCAGCAGAGCCCGACAGGGACGGGCACCCCTCCACTTT. Protein: CATSRARQGRAPLHF. This chain uses TRBV15 with TRBJ1-6; 7 bases are a match to TRBD1. This CDR3 spans 15 amino acids. V lost 1 base, J lost 11 bases, and 8 bases stayed unmatched. Germline values: CDR1 LNHNV, CDR2 YYDKDF (reference sequence).

This clonotype was counted once. J is TRBJ1-1 and V is TRBV7-2, with TRBD1 matching 8 bases. There are 14 residues in the CDR3. After removal of 6 bases from V and 5 bases from J, the junction contained 8 bases not matched to a gene. CDR1 is SGHTA and CDR2 is FQGNSA in the germline V gene. In DNA, the CDR3 is TGTGCCAGCAGTACAACAGGGGGTTGGACTGAAGCTTTCTTT. It is translated as CASSTTGGWTEAFF.

The rearrangement links TRBV4-3 to TRBJ2-1, with 10 bases fitting TRBD1. The junction had 10 bases not matched to a gene; V was cut back by 0 bases and J by 8 bases. The CDR3 is 17 residues long. In germline, CDR1 is LGHNA, CDR2 YSLEER. CDR3 sequence reads: CASSQDRVMTGGYEQFF. CDR3 sequence (DNA): TGCGCCAGCAGCCAAGATAGGGTGATGACAGGGGGCTATGAGCAGTTCTTC.

The V and J genes are TRBV6-5 and TRBJ2-5, with 7 bases lining up with TRBD1. V shed 2 bases and J 2 bases; nucleotides not matched to a gene: 11. The CDR3 runs to 17 residues. Germline V gives CDR1 MNHEY, CDR2 SVGAGI. The CDR3 loop reads CASSYPHPGQEQETQYF. The CDR3 DNA reads TGTGCCAGCAGTTACCCTCACCCCGGACAGGAGCAAGAGACCCAGTACTTC.

The rearrangement uses TRBV7-9 and TRBJ1-4; D is ambiguous. The germline gives CDR1 SEHNR, CDR2 FQNEAQ (reference sequence). The CDR3 totals 15 residues. Trimming cost V 1 base and J 8 bases, with 14 bases left between them. The CDR3 coding sequence is TGTGCCAGCAGCTTAGAGTCCCGCTGGGTCGAAAAACTGTTTTTT. Its translation is CASSLESRWVEKLFF.

The chain uses TRBV20-1 and TRBJ1-2; D is possibly TRBD1 (6 bases). Looked up from germline, CDR1 is DFQATT and CDR2 is SNEGSKA (reference sequence). The germline V and J ends were trimmed by 6 bases and 8 bases, with 16 bases remaining between them. This CDR3 region has 12 residues. The CDR3 DNA follows: TGCAGTGCGGTCGAGGGAGGGGGAGGCTACACCTTC. Translated, it gives CSAVEGGGGYTF.

The chain carries TRBV6-5 and TRBJ1-4; 7 bases fit TRBD1. Germline values: CDR1 MNHEY, CDR2 SVGAGI. This CDR3 has 19 residues. Trimming cost V 1 base and J 0 bases; bases outside gene matches: 11. As DNA, the CDR3 is TGTGCCAGCAGTTACTTCTACAGGGGAGAGGGATCAACTAATGAAAAACTGTTTTTT. Translating it yields CASSYFYRGEGSTNEKLFF.

The V call is TRBV20-1, the J call TRBJ2-7; 8 bases match TRBD2. The CDR3 length is 15 residues. Germline loops: CDR1 DFQATT, CDR2 SNEGSKA (reference sequence). V lost 0 bases to trimming and J lost 0 bases; unmatched junction nucleotides: 4. This chain's CDR3 is CSARESSGSSYEQYF. Here the CDR3 DNA reads TGCAGTGCTAGAGAATCCAGCGGGAGCTCCTACGAGCAGTACTTC.

This clonotype turned up a few times. The CDR3 DNA follows: TGCGCCAGCAGCCAAGGCCAGTCCCCGTACAATGAGCAGTTCTTC. This encodes CASSQGQSPYNEQFF. The rearrangement uses TRBV4-1 and TRBJ2-1; D is unclear. The CDR3 runs to 15 residues. Trimming pared 1 base from V and 4 bases from J, leaving 11 bases between. Germline CDR1 and CDR2: MGHRA and YSYEKL.

This clonotype was counted between two and nine times. The CDR3 bases are TGCGCCAGCAGCCAAGAGGGAGGGGGCATCATGGCAGATACGCAGTATTTT. Its protein is CASSQEGGGIMADTQYF. The chain combines TRBV4-1 with TRBJ2-3, with D perhaps matching TRBD1 or TRBD2 (7 bases each). There are 17 residues in the CDR3. CDR1 is MGHRA, CDR2 YSYEKL, per germline. With 0 bases removed from V and 4 bases from J, the gap between germline ends came to 17 bases.